This is a list of T cell receptor beta chains from one sample in a study of T cells in Graves' hyperthyroidism and ophthalmopathy. TCRdb fed the multiplex PCR reads into MiXCR, producing one record per CDR3 protein. The repertoire holds 550,000 to 600,000 distinct CDR3 sequences, with around 46% as singletons. The source material was peripheral blood or thyroid tissue (not recorded which). The source is an adult woman with Graves' disease, either hyperthyroidism or ophthalmopathy (not recorded which). Both conserved end residues are part of each CDR3.

TRBV20-1 | CSARPGTGVETQYF
TRBV6-6 | CASTKREGLGYTF
TRBV20-1 | CSADRGRRGEKLFF
TRBV7-9 | CASSFMDEETQYF
TRBV20-1 | CSARVGHRHSPLHF
TRBV7-2 | CASSFAGTSPEHF
TRBV2 | CASGQEGTQYF
TRBV6-1 | CASSEGYYGYTF
TRBV29-1 | CSVKPGDGELFF
TRBV29-1 | CSGSGTGDGYTF
TRBV7-2 | CASNRRDRDTEAFF
TRBV20-1 | CSGHKNTEAFF
TRBV10-3 | CAAQGQGKTEAFF
TRBV10-3 | CAVRDRGSPWEQYF
TRBV20-1 | CSASSVGSLYQETQYF
TRBV5-1 | CASSPGWGPDEKLFF
TRBV7-3 | CASSSQRDKKRPQHF
TRBV18 | CASSLLTGTNEKLFF
TRBV6-1 | CASNTLVSRYGYTF
TRBV28 | CASSLWGYSNQPQHF
TRBV10-1 | CASSEGSAGNTIYF
TRBV20-1 | CSARASGTEAFF
TRBV12-3/TRBV12-4 | CASSIGAAFF
TRBV24-1 | CATSDFPGQDTGELFF
TRBV20-1 | CSARVTGESYEQYF
TRBV10-3 | CAIRTGDNSPLHF